The rows below give T cell receptor beta chains drawn from one sample of a study of shared clonotypes between healthy human individuals. Method: immunoSEQ multiplex PCR; TCRdb's copy keeps in-frame clones and lacks some. Of under 150,000 clones listed, 65% to 75% were seen once; the top ten hold 20% to 25%. Sequencing used memory CD8+ T cells sorted from blood. These receptors were obtained from a young woman in good health. The CDR3 runs from the conserved cysteine through the conserved F or W. Each record gives: J gene, clone size, D gene, V gene, CDR3 DNA, CDR3 protein. The D gene is left open where the match is weak. Clone size is shown for a subset of rows, as once, few, many or a class of expanded clone.

>TRBJ2-1|.|TRBD2|TRBV25-1
TGTGCCAGCAGTGGGATAGCGGGAGTCGACAATGAGCAGTTCTTC
CASSGIAGVDNEQFF
>TRBJ2-2|.|.|TRBV14
TGTGCCAGCAGCCAACGGGGATTTGGCGGGGAGCTGTTTTTT
CASSQRGFGGELFF
>TRBJ1-4|.|.|TRBV9
TGTGCCAGCAGGGCTTCTTTAAAACTGTTTTTT
CASRASLKLFF
>TRBJ1-5|.|.|TRBV7-8
TGTGCCAGCAGTTTGTCAGGGGATCAGCCCCAGCATTTT
CASSLSGDQPQHF
>TRBJ2-7|.|.|TRBV10-1
TGCGCCAGCAGTGACGAGAGCGAGCAGTACTTC
CASSDESEQYF
>TRBJ2-7|.|.|TRBV28
TGTGCCAGCTTCGCGGACGGGGCCTACGAGCAGTACTTC
CASFADGAYEQYF
>TRBJ2-3|.|.|TRBV2
TGTGCCAGCAGTGAATCTTGGGTTGGAGATACGCAGTATTTT
CASSESWVGDTQYF
>TRBJ1-2|.|.|TRBV6-6
TGTGCCTGCGGACCCCGAGGGATCTATGGCTACACCTTC
CACGPRGIYGYTF
>TRBJ1-1|.|.|TRBV7-8
TGTGCCAGCAGCCAAGCCGCCCCAGGGTTCGTTTTGAACACTGAAGCTTTCTTT
CASSQAAPGFVLNTEAFF
>TRBJ2-2|.|.|TRBV2
TGTGCCAGCAGTGGTTTACAGAGAACCGGGGAGCTGTTTTTT
CASSGLQRTGELFF
>TRBJ2-3|.|TRBD1|TRBV7-7
TGTGCCAGCAGCCCGAAGGGGGCGGGAGATACGCAGTATTTT
CASSPKGAGDTQYF
>TRBJ2-5|once|TRBD2|TRBV9
TGTGCCAGCAGCCCCTACCCTAGCGGGTCCCAAGAGACCCAGTACTTC
CASSPYPSGSQETQYF
>TRBJ2-1|.|.|TRBV4-1
TGCGCCAGCAGCTGGGGAGCGGCAGGGCGCCAGTTCTTC
CASSWGAAGRQFF
>TRBJ1-5|.|TRBD1|TRBV5-1
TGCGCCAGCAGCCCGCAGGGGGCAGGTCAGCCCCAGCATTTT
CASSPQGAGQPQHF
>TRBJ2-2|many|.|TRBV5-6
TGTGCCAGCAGCCCGAATGGGGACGGCGGGGAGCTGTTTTTT
CASSPNGDGGELFF
>TRBJ2-3|few|TRBD1|TRBV15
TGTGCGACCTCCGGGACAGGGCAGACAGATACGCAGTATTTT
CATSGTGQTDTQYF
>TRBJ1-2|.|TRBD1|TRBV10-3
TGTGCCATCAGAGTACGGGACAGGGTGAACTATGGCTACACCTTC
CAIRVRDRVNYGYTF